Listed below are T cell receptor beta chains from one sample, sequenced in a study of circulating and synovial CD4+ cells in juvenile arthritis. Here immunoSEQ multiplex PCR was the method, and the copy in TCRdb shows in-frame clones only, minus some. The profile shows roughly 33,000 clones, roughly 96% of them singletons. The sequencing input was CD4+ T cells from blood. These receptors came from a human donor with juvenile idiopathic arthritis. The CDR3 runs from the conserved cysteine through the conserved F or W. A D gene is named only where the DNA matches it firmly. Clone size, where shown, is once, few, many, or a class for clones that have expanded.

CDR3 DNA,CDR3 protein,V gene,D gene,J gene,clone size
TGTGCCTGGAACCCGACAGGGACCTACGAGCAGTACTTC,CAWNPTGTYEQYF,TRBV30,TRBD1,TRBJ2-7,.
TGTGCCAGCAGTTTAGCTCGGAATCTCGGGAATCAGCCCCAGCATTTT,CASSLARNLGNQPQHF,TRBV28,.,TRBJ1-5,.
TGCGCCAGCAGTCCCCCAAAGGCGGGTGAGCAGTTCTTC,CASSPPKAGEQFF,TRBV10-2,.,TRBJ2-1,.
TGCGCCAGCAGCCTGACAGGGGGAGGGTACGAGCAGTACTTC,CASSLTGGGYEQYF,TRBV5-1,TRBD1,TRBJ2-7,.
TGTGCCAGCAGCTTAGCGGCAGGGCAAACTGAAGCTTTCTTT,CASSLAAGQTEAFF,TRBV7-9,.,TRBJ1-1,.
TGTGCCAGCAGCAAGACTAGCGGGAAGCACTACAATGAGCAGTTCTTC,CASSKTSGKHYNEQFF,TRBV28,TRBD2,TRBJ2-1,.
TGTGCCAGCAGGTTGACTAGCGCCTACGAGCAGTACTTC,CASRLTSAYEQYF,TRBV6-6,TRBD2,TRBJ2-7,.
TGTGCCAGTAGTATGACAGGCGGGAACACTGAAGCTTTCTTT,CASSMTGGNTEAFF,TRBV19,.,TRBJ1-1,.
TGTGCCAGCAGCCCGGGCCAGGGAAGCACTGAAGCTTTCTTT,CASSPGQGSTEAFF,TRBV7-9,.,TRBJ1-1,.
TGTGCCAGTAGTATGGGGAAGGGAGGCAATGAGCAGTTCTTC,CASSMGKGGNEQFF,TRBV19,.,TRBJ2-1,.
TGTGCCAGCAGGAGACACATACTCCCGGGACAAGGCGGTCAGGCGCAGTATTTT,CASRRHILPGQGGQAQYF,TRBV5-6,.,TRBJ2-3,.
TGTGCCACCAGTTACCGGGACAGGGTGGCGGACATTCAGTACTTC,CATSYRDRVADIQYF,TRBV15,TRBD1,TRBJ2-4,.
TGTGCCAGCAGTCCCCCCACAGGGGTTGGCTTTGGCTACACCTTC,CASSPPTGVGFGYTF,TRBV28,TRBD1,TRBJ1-2,.
TGTGCCAGCAGTTTCGGGACTAGCGACACCTACGAGCAGTACTTC,CASSFGTSDTYEQYF,TRBV27,TRBD2,TRBJ2-7,.
TGTGCCAGCAGTTTATCGCGGGTAGATACGCAGTATTTT,CASSLSRVDTQYF,TRBV27,.,TRBJ2-3,.
TGTGCCACCAGCAGTTCCCCAGGGGGCTGGGCAGATACGCAGTATTTT,CATSSSPGGWADTQYF,TRBV15,TRBD1,TRBJ2-3,.
TGTGCCAGCAGCTTAAACCATCAGGGGGCAGGTTCACCCCTCCACTTT,CASSLNHQGAGSPLHF,TRBV7-2,TRBD1,TRBJ1-6,.
TGTGCCAGCAGGGGAAGACAGGGGGGTGGAAACACCATATATTTT,CASRGRQGGGNTIYF,TRBV28,TRBD1,TRBJ1-3,few
TGTGCCAGCAGTGAAAGGCAGGTGGTGCGTAATGAGCAGTTCTTC,CASSERQVVRNEQFF,TRBV25-1,.,TRBJ2-1,.
TGTGCCAGCAGCCCTCACAACTCTGGGGCCAACGTCCTGACTTTC,CASSPHNSGANVLTF,TRBV7-8,.,TRBJ2-6,.
TGTGCCATCAGTGAGTCTCTGAAACAGGGGGCGAAACAGCCCCAGCATTTT,CAISESLKQGAKQPQHF,TRBV10-3,TRBD1,TRBJ1-5,.
TGCGCCAGCAGCTTTGGGGGCGGGAGCTCCTACAATGAGCAGTTCTTC,CASSFGGGSSYNEQFF,TRBV5-1,.,TRBJ2-1,.
TGTGCCACCAGCAACCTCAGGGACGAGCAGTACTTC,CATSNLRDEQYF,TRBV15,.,TRBJ2-7,.
TGTGCCAGCAGCTTAGATTCTAACGTCTACGAGCAGTACTTC,CASSLDSNVYEQYF,TRBV11-2,.,TRBJ2-7,.
TGTGCCAGCAGCGTAGATCAGAAGGGGGGGTTTGGCGCTGAAGCTTTCTTT,CASSVDQKGGFGAEAFF,TRBV9,.,TRBJ1-1,.
TGTGCCAGTAACGTCAAGGCAGGGGTTTATGGCTACACCTTC,CASNVKAGVYGYTF,TRBV19,.,TRBJ1-2,.
TGCGCCAGCAGCTTCGGTGGGGGGGAGCCCCAGCATTTT,CASSFGGGEPQHF,TRBV5-1,.,TRBJ1-5,.
TGCGCCAGCAGTCACACTACAACTGAAGCTTTCTTT,CASSHTTTEAFF,TRBV4-1,.,TRBJ1-1,.
TGCAGCGCTCCGAGGGGAGCGGGGGGCTCCTACAATGAGCAGTTCTTC,CSAPRGAGGSYNEQFF,TRBV29-1,TRBD2,TRBJ2-1,once